These 28 T cell receptor beta chains were all obtained from the same sample, sequenced in a study of OX40 agonist ivuxolimab in advanced cancers. Profiling relied on immunoSEQ multiplex PCR, and the TCRdb table lists in-frame clones only, not all of them. The sample includes roughly 100,000 clones, roughly 91% of them seen just once. Sequencing was performed on CD4+ or CD8+ T cells sorted from blood, taken in a trial of the OX40 agonist ivuxolimab. The receptor source for this set is an adult with an advanced solid tumor such as melanoma, head and neck, liver or kidney cancer.

V and J are TRBV5-4 and TRBJ1-3, with a tentative D call TRBD1 (6 bases). The ends were cut back, 5 bases at V and 2 bases at J, with 11 bases in the middle. The CDR3 spans 14 residues. Germline values: CDR1 SGHNT, CDR2 YYREEE (reference sequence). This chain's CDR3 is CASRPQGTGNTIYF. The DNA for the CDR3 is TGTGCCAGCAGGCCACAGGGAACTGGAAACACCATATATTTT.

The chain joins TRBV6-5 to TRBJ2-3; D is unresolved. There are 14 residues in the CDR3. Germline V CDR1 and CDR2: MNHEY, SVGAGI. Trimming shortened V by 5 bases and J by 6 bases, and 15 bases separated the two germline ends. CDR3 sequence reads: CASSRTSTADTQYF. The DNA of the CDR3 is TGTGCCAGCAGTAGGACCTCTACCGCCGATACGCAGTATTTT.

V and J are TRBV27 and TRBJ2-3; 14 positions match TRBD2. V trimming: 4 bases; J trimming: 9 bases; junction bases outside the gene matches: 15. This CDR3 is 18 amino acids long. Per germline, CDR1 MNHEY and CDR2 SMNVEV (reference sequence). CDR3 region: CASSSTGTSGGRGGTQYF. For the CDR3, the DNA is TGTGCCAGCAGTTCCACCGGGACTAGCGGGGGCCGAGGTGGGACGCAGTATTTT.

V and J are TRBV6-5 and TRBJ1-3; D is unclear. The CDR3 spans 13 residues. Per germline, CDR1 MNHEY and CDR2 SVGAGI. The V end lost 8 bases, the J end lost 0 bases, and 8 bases lay between the germline ends. In nucleotides, the CDR3 is TGTGCCAGCGTGGCTAGCTCTGGAAACACCATATATTTT. Encoded protein: CASVASSGNTIYF.

CDR3 sequence reads: CASSVDTGAPYEQYF. Here the CDR3 DNA reads TGTGCCAGCAGCGTAGATACAGGGGCCCCCTACGAGCAGTACTTC. This rearrangement joins TRBV9 to TRBJ2-7; 7 bases are shared with TRBD1. The CDR3 has 15 amino acids. Germline CDR1 and CDR2: SGDLS and YYNGEE. The V and J ends lost 0 bases and 2 bases, in that order; junction bases with no gene match: 5.

The chain couples TRBV6-1 to TRBJ1-3; a weak D match, TRBD1 (5 bases). This CDR3 contains 16 residues. Germline values: CDR1 MNHNS, CDR2 SASEGT. Trimming removed 2 bases from V and 0 bases from J, with 11 bases in between. For the CDR3, the DNA is TGTGCCAGCAGTGAATCCGGGGGTTACTCTGGAAACACCATATATTTT. Residues: CASSESGGYSGNTIYF.

In its sample, this clone was seen once. The V call is TRBV7-6, the J call TRBJ2-7, with 7 positions matching TRBD1. CDR3 length: 15 residues. The germline CDR1 and CDR2 sequences are SGHVS and FNYEAQ. The V gene end was trimmed by 6 bases and the J gene end by 3 bases; junction bases not matched to a gene: 11. CDR3 sequence reads: CASSKNRDSLYEQYF. The DNA of the CDR3 is TGTGCCAGCAGTAAAAACCGGGACAGCCTCTACGAGCAGTACTTC.

The sample holds a few counts of this clone. This rearrangement joins TRBV7-3 to TRBJ2-3, with TRBD2 identical over 10 bases. CDR3 size: 16 residues. V lost 0 bases, J lost 3 bases, and 3 bases stayed unmatched. Germline V lookup: CDR1 SGHTA, CDR2 FQGTGA. CDR3: CASSLTSGGLTDTQYF. CDR3 DNA sequence: TGTGCCAGCAGCTTAACTAGCGGGGGGCTGACAGATACGCAGTATTTT.

J is TRBJ2-5 and V is TRBV5-1; the match to TRBD2 covers 10 bases. Germline V lookup: CDR1 SGHRS, CDR2 YFSETQ. Unmatched junction bases numbered 4, after V lost 0 bases and J lost 5 bases. The CDR3 is made up of 15 amino acids. DNA for the CDR3: TGCGCCAGCAGCTTGGTAGCGGGGGGCCGGGAGACCCAGTACTTC. Translating it yields CASSLVAGGRETQYF.

The chain combines TRBV5-5 with TRBJ2-1; 8 bases are shared with TRBD2. Germline assignment: CDR1 SGHKS and CDR2 YYEKEE (reference sequence). The ends lost 7 bases at V and 2 bases at J; junction bases unmatched: 5. CDR3 length: 14 amino acids. The CDR3 is CASFSGNTYNEQFF. The DNA for the CDR3 is TGTGCCAGCTTTAGCGGGAACACCTACAATGAGCAGTTCTTC. The whole variable domain, remainder taken from reference TRBV5-5 and TRBJ2-1, is DAGVTQSPTHLIKTRGQQVTLRCSPISGHKSVSWYQQVLGQGPQFIFQYYEKEERGRGNFPDRFSARQFPNYSSELNVNALLLGDSALYLCASFSGNTYNEQFFGPGTRLTVL.

The chain carries TRBV4-1 and TRBJ2-1, with TRBD2 identical over 9 bases. V gave up 6 bases and J gave up 0 bases; unmatched junction bases: 6. This CDR3 is built from 16 residues. Germline V gene sequence: CDR1 MGHRA, CDR2 YSYEKL. CDR3 sequence reads: CASSPPSGDSYNEQFF. The CDR3 DNA sequence: TGCGCCAGCAGTCCACCTAGCGGGGACTCCTACAATGAGCAGTTCTTC.

A note on this clone: Additional DNA sequences in this sample encode the identical CDR3. This chain joins TRBV7-8 and TRBJ2-7; 10 bases are a match to TRBD1. The V segment lost 1 base and the J segment 3 bases; nucleotides outside the gene matches: 3. CDR1 and CDR2 (germline): SGHVS, FQNEAQ. The CDR3 is 15 residues long. The chain's CDR3 is CASSLGTGGFYEQYF. CDR3 DNA sequence: TGTGCCAGCAGCTTAGGGACAGGGGGATTCTACGAGCAGTACTTC.

The chain is built from TRBV30 and TRBJ1-4; 7 bases fit TRBD1. Trimming at V came to 4 bases and at J to 7 bases, leaving 6 bases not matched to a gene. CDR1 is GTSNPN and CDR2 is SVGIG in the germline V gene (reference sequence). CDR3 size: 13 residues. The CDR3 loop reads CAWNRRGPEKLFF. The DNA for the CDR3 is TGTGCCTGGAATCGGAGGGGGCCTGAAAAACTGTTTTTT.

This clone was picked up one time. The chain joins TRBV27 to TRBJ2-1; a possible D gene is TRBD2 (5 bases). Trimming took off 3 bases at V and 2 bases at J, with 14 bases between the two ends. The germline CDR1 and CDR2 sequences are MNHEY and SMNVEV (reference sequence). The CDR3 has 16 amino acids. The CDR3 loop reads CASSFERLAAYNEQFF. CDR3 bases: TGTGCCAGCAGTTTTGAGAGGCTAGCAGCCTACAATGAGCAGTTCTTC.

This chain connects TRBV7-8 to TRBJ1-4; no firm D call. The CDR3 is 14 residues long. The V gene lost 4 bases and the J gene lost 8 bases, with 14 bases spanning the gap. In germline, CDR1 is SGHVS, CDR2 FQNEAQ. CDR3 in DNA: TGTGCCAGCAGCTCCCTTACGAGGGTGGAAAAACTGTTTTTT. This sequence encodes CASSSLTRVEKLFF.

This clone was detected only once. This chain joins TRBV7-2 and TRBJ1-5; D possibly corresponds to TRBD1 (5 bases). The CDR3 runs 14 residues. With 3 bases removed from V and 5 bases from J, the gap between germline ends came to 11 bases. Germline CDR1 SGHTA, CDR2 FQGNSA. CDR3 sequence reads: CASSFKTADQPQHF. In nucleotides, the CDR3 is TGTGCCAGCAGCTTCAAGACAGCGGATCAGCCCCAGCATTTT.

CDR3 in amino acids: CASSFQGAPEQYF. The CDR3 coding sequence is TGCGCCAGCAGCTTCCAGGGTGCCCCCGAGCAGTACTTC. V gene TRBV5-1 combines with J gene TRBJ2-7; D possibly corresponds to TRBD1 (5 bases). CDR3 length equals 13 residues. Deletions cut 2 bases from V and 6 bases from J, with 12 bases between. Germline V CDR1 and CDR2: SGHRS, YFSETQ.

The chain is built from TRBV4-3 and TRBJ2-2, with D perhaps TRBD1 or TRBD2 (5 bases each). The CDR3 spans 14 residues. Germline V CDR1 and CDR2: LGHNA, YSLEER. Trimming took 0 bases from V and 8 from J, leaving 10 bases between them. The CDR3 bases are TGCGCCAGCAGCCAAGATAGGGGAGTTGGGGAGCTGTTTTTT. It encodes CASSQDRGVGELFF.

This chain uses TRBV18 with TRBJ1-3; D uncertain. V gave up 0 bases and J gave up 4 bases, with 10 bases separating them. The V gene's germline CDR1 is KGHSH and CDR2 LQKENI. CDR3 length: 15 residues. The CDR3 DNA reads TGTGCCAGCTCACCACCCAACAGTCGCGGAAACACCATATATTTT. Translated: CASSPPNSRGNTIYF.

This chain links TRBV7-9 with TRBJ2-5; D unclear. Germline-derived CDR1 and CDR2 are SEHNR and FQNEAQ (reference sequence). The ends were cut back, 2 bases at V and 4 bases at J, with 5 bases in the middle. The CDR3 has 12 amino acids. The CDR3 here is CASSLNGETQYF. DNA for the CDR3: TGTGCCAGCAGCTTAAACGGAGAGACCCAGTACTTC.

With respect to this clone: The junction departs from the called germline gene at one end, perhaps through a read error. V usage is TRBV7-7 and J usage is TRBJ2-7, with 9 nucleotides matching TRBD1. Germline CDR1 is SSHAT and CDR2 is FNYEAQ (reference sequence). This CDR3 spans 14 amino acids. This chain's CDR3 is CASSPRGQGNEQYF. For the CDR3, the DNA is TGTGCTAGCAGCCCGCGAGGACAGGGGAACGAGCAGTACTTC.

The V call is TRBV5-6, the J call TRBJ2-3; D is undetermined. The germline V gene has CDR1 SGHDT and CDR2 YYEEEE. This CDR3 is 14 amino acids long. V dropped 0 bases and J dropped 0 bases, with 5 bases sitting between them. CDR3 in DNA: TGTGCCAGCAGCTTGGGACTGAGCACAGATACGCAGTATTTT. Its translation is CASSLGLSTDTQYF.

The rearrangement joins TRBV19 to TRBJ2-7; the D gene is possibly TRBD1 (5 bases). Germline lookup yields CDR1 LNHDA and CDR2 SQIVND (reference sequence). V shed 7 bases and J shed 1 base, with 20 bases lying between them. The CDR3 spans 16 residues. The CDR3 spells CASTPRASRVSYEQYF. Written as DNA, the CDR3 is TGTGCCAGTACCCCCCGCGCCTCCAGGGTTTCCTACGAGCAGTACTTC. Based on the CDR3 plus reference TRBV19 and TRBJ2-7, the full variable domain is DGGITQSPKYLFRKEGQNVTLSCEQNLNHDAMYWYRQDPGQGLRLIYYSQIVNDFQKGDIAEGYSVSREKKESFPLTVTSAQKNPTAFYLCASTPRASRVSYEQYFGPGTRLTVT.

The chain has TRBV5-1 and TRBJ2-1, with D unclear. With 1 base removed from V and 7 bases from J, the gap between germline ends came to 12 bases. This CDR3 has 14 residues. Germline CDR1 is SGHRS and CDR2 is YFSETQ. The CDR3 sequence: CASSLSRSGNEQFF. CDR3 DNA sequence: TGCGCCAGCAGCTTGTCCAGATCCGGGAATGAGCAGTTCTTC.

The chain combines TRBV9 with TRBJ2-3, with 9 bases aligning to TRBD2. V was pared by 4 bases and J by 4 bases, with 10 bases of the junction left unmatched. The CDR3 is 16 amino acids. Germline V gene data show CDR1 as SGDLS and CDR2 as YYNGEE. This CDR3 reads CASSPRGSGGADTQYF. In DNA, the CDR3 is TGTGCCAGCAGCCCCCGGGGTAGCGGGGGTGCAGATACGCAGTATTTT.

The chain combines TRBV6-6 with TRBJ2-3, with a possible D match to TRBD1 (6 bases). Germline V gene data show CDR1 as MNHNY and CDR2 as SVGAGI (reference sequence). CDR3 length equals 15 residues. The V gene lost 6 bases and the J gene lost 2 bases, with 15 bases spanning the gap. Written as DNA, the CDR3 is TGTGCCAGCAGCCTAGGGGGACGCGACACAGATACGCAGTATTTT. This sequence encodes CASSLGGRDTDTQYF.

V is TRBV19 and J is TRBJ2-7; D remains unclear. Trimming shortened V by 7 bases and J by 5 bases, and 18 bases separated the two germline ends. The CDR3 spans 14 residues. Germline V lookup: CDR1 LNHDA, CDR2 SQIVND (reference sequence). The CDR3 coding sequence is TGTGCCAGTAAAACAGAAGCAGGTGTGCACGAGCAGTACTTC. Translation: CASKTEAGVHEQYF.

V usage is TRBV10-1 and J usage is TRBJ2-7, with a tentative D call TRBD2 (6 bases). This CDR3 comprises 15 residues. Germline V gene lookup returns CDR1 WNHNN and CDR2 SYGVQD (reference sequence). The germline V and J ends were trimmed by 8 bases and 8 bases, with 25 bases remaining between them. This CDR3 reads CASSRGREGSLKQYF. The CDR3 region has the DNA TGCGCCAGCTCCCGGGGGAGAGAGGGTAGCCTTAAGCAGTACTTC.